This TCR beta chain was identified during a study of cytomegalovirus exposure and HLA in healthy donors. Study as a whole: The 90 to 150 validation repertoires were produced on the same platform as the approximately 670 repertoires of the first cohort. This was reported in a later analysis. General study results and limits: Researchers catalogued about 150 TCR beta chains as cytomegalovirus-associated. Testing in vitro showed a few CMV-associated chains specific for CMV antigens. Whilst most TCR sequences proved rare, a subset of public TCRs occurred across many donors.

Measured with immunoSEQ multiplex PCR; TCRdb has only the in-frame clones, and not every one. The sample has tens of thousands of clones, roughly 85% seen once; the top ten hold 20% to 25%. Comment on this clone: Its specificity is not known. The same CDR3 also results from other DNA sequences found in this sample.

Germline V gives CDR1 GTSNPN, CDR2 SVGIG (reference sequence). The CDR3 contains 15 residues. V was shortened by 4 bases and J by 3 bases, with 17 bases between the two germline ends. This TCR was sampled from a young man in good health and CMV-seropositive. The chain links TRBV30 to TRBJ2-3; D unclear. Sequenced: PBMCs. Written as DNA, the CDR3 is TGTGCCTGGAATACCGCTAGAATAGGTACAGATACGCAGTATTTT. Protein sequence: CAWNTARIGTDTQYF.